Following are 17 T cell receptor beta chains from one sample sequenced in a study of T cell responses to AZD1222 COVID-19 vaccine (dated by TCRdb to the early 2020s). Read against the paper, the sample's time point label means: baseline before first vaccination. The sample's treatment or condition label is to be understood as: meningococcal conjugate vaccine given as trial control. The library was prepared using the immunoSEQ multiplex PCR assay. The immuneACCESS repertoire file appears here via TCRdb, limited to in-frame rearrangements. These files lack a portion of the clones; in checked studies, under half of the deficit traces to unresolved V genes, and the cause of the others is not known. A total of about 140,000 clones appear in this sample, 80% to 95% of them only once. The ten largest clones take up approximately 0.96% of the sample. This sample comprised peripheral blood, obtained on day 0 of MenACWY control vaccination. These receptors came from an adult in good health.

CDR3 region: CASSEQGLAYEQYF. For the CDR3, the DNA is TGTGCCAGCAGTGAGCAGGGACTAGCCTACGAGCAGTACTTC. V usage is TRBV2 and J usage is TRBJ2-7; TRBD2 matches 8 bases. V lost 3 bases to trimming and J lost 2 bases; unmatched junction nucleotides: 3. Germline V gene data show CDR1 as SNHLY and CDR2 as FYNNEI. The CDR3 length is 14 residues.

V is TRBV29-1 and J is TRBJ1-2; D not resolved. Germline V gene data show CDR1 as SQVTM and CDR2 as ANQGSEA. Trimming removed 5 bases at V and 2 bases at J, with 12 bases between. CDR3 size: 13 residues. CDR3 in DNA: TGCAGCGTTCCCGAGGTAGAGAACTATGGCTACACCTTC. It translates to CSVPEVENYGYTF.

This clone has only a few counts. The chain is built from TRBV7-3 and TRBJ1-2, with TRBD1 matching 11 bases. This CDR3 is built from 16 residues. Germline CDR1 SGHTA, CDR2 FQGTGA. The J segment lost 7 bases and the V segment lost 2 bases, leaving 9 bases of the junction unmatched. The CDR3 reads CASSLLPGQGAGGYTF. CDR3 sequence (DNA): TGTGCCAGCAGCTTACTCCCCGGACAGGGGGCGGGTGGCTACACCTTC.

This clone was detected a few times. The V and J genes are TRBV7-2 and TRBJ2-2; D remains ambiguous. Trimming stripped 5 bases from V and 2 bases from J, with 6 bases between. Germline CDR1 reads SGHTA; CDR2 reads FQGNSA. The CDR3 runs 13 residues. This chain's CDR3 is CASSRSNTGELFF. In nucleotides, the CDR3 is TGTGCCAGCAGCCGATCAAACACCGGGGAGCTGTTTTTT.

The CDR3 DNA follows: TGTGCCAGCAGCCCCTGGGGGGGGATAGGCTATGGCTACACCTTC. This codes for CASSPWGGIGYGYTF. V usage is TRBV3-1 (or the pseudogene TRBV3-2) and J usage is TRBJ1-2; possibly TRBD1 for D (5 bases). The CDR3 runs to 15 residues. The germline V and J ends were trimmed by 4 bases and 4 bases, with 16 bases remaining between them. Looked up from germline, CDR1 is LGHDT and CDR2 is YNNKEL (reference sequence).

The chain employs TRBV7-8 and TRBJ2-2; D is unresolved. The CDR3 length is 16 residues. V lost 0 bases and J lost 1, with 9 bases in between. The germline CDR1 and CDR2 sequences are SGHVS and FQNEAQ. The CDR3 protein is CASSLASSVNTGELFF. The CDR3 DNA reads as TGTGCCAGCAGCTTAGCTTCCAGTGTGAACACCGGGGAGCTGTTTTTT.

The V and J genes are TRBV7-9 and TRBJ1-1; no clear D gene. The V gene's germline CDR1 is SEHNR and CDR2 FQNEAQ (reference sequence). This CDR3 has 14 amino acids. The V and J ends lost 1 base and 4 bases respectively, with 10 bases between them. CDR3 sequence reads: CASSLGPTSTEAFF. The CDR3 DNA is TGTGCCAGCAGCTTAGGCCCAACCTCCACTGAAGCTTTCTTT.

This rearrangement joins TRBV6-2 or TRBV6-3 to TRBJ1-1; no firm D call. This CDR3 has 11 residues. Germline V CDR1 and CDR2: MNHEY, SVGEGT. Trimming removed 2 bases at V and 11 bases at J, with 9 bases between. In nucleotides, the CDR3 is TGTGCCAGCAGTTACACCGGAGGGGCTTTCTTT. The encoded protein is CASSYTGGAFF.

V gene TRBV7-3 combines with J gene TRBJ1-1; D may be TRBD1 (5 bases). The CDR3 sequence is 13 residues long. Germline V gene lookup returns CDR1 SGHTA and CDR2 FQGTGA. Between the trimmed V and J ends, which lost 4 bases and 8 bases, there was a span of 14 bases. The CDR3 nucleotides read TGTGCCAGCAGCTCGAAAGGGACGCAAGAAGCTTTCTTT. It translates to CASSSKGTQEAFF.

The gene calls are TRBV13 and TRBJ2-5; D might be TRBD1 or TRBD2, each matching 6 bases. The length of the CDR3 is 16 residues. CDR1 is PRHDT and CDR2 is FYEKMQ in the germline V gene (reference sequence). V was clipped by 0 bases and J by 4 bases, with 15 bases between them. The chain's CDR3 is CASSLGMAGGRETQYF. The CDR3 bases are TGTGCCAGCAGCTTAGGAATGGCCGGGGGCCGAGAGACCCAGTACTTC.

This chain uses TRBV14 with TRBJ1-2, with a possible D match to TRBD1 (6 bases). The CDR3 covers 17 residues. CDR1 is SGHDN, CDR2 FVKESK, per germline. The V end lost 0 bases, the J end lost 2 bases, and 16 bases lay between the germline ends. CDR3 DNA: TGTGCCAGCAGCCAAGACCGGGGCAGGGGAGGGAACTATGGCTACACCTTC. Its protein product is CASSQDRGRGGNYGYTF.

The chain recombines TRBV28 with TRBJ1-2, with unresolved D. CDR1 and CDR2 (germline): MDHEN, SYDVKM. Trimming left V 3 bases short and J 0 bases short, with 20 bases between. CDR3 length: 18 amino acids. DNA of the CDR3: TGTGCCAGCAGTTTTGTGGAGCTGGAACGCGGGACTAACTATGGCTACACCTTC. This encodes CASSFVELERGTNYGYTF.

The chain carries TRBV29-1 and TRBJ1-4, with D possibly TRBD1 on 5 matching bases. Trimming pared 4 bases from V and 7 bases from J, leaving 13 bases between. Germline CDR1 and CDR2: SQVTM and ANQGSEA. The CDR3 consists of 13 residues. The CDR3 nucleotides read TGCAGCGTTGTCGACAGTGGACCTGAAAAACTGTTTTTT. Translated: CSVVDSGPEKLFF.

The chain uses TRBV12-3 or TRBV12-4 and TRBJ1-4; 8 nucleotides match TRBD1. V lost 5 bases to trimming and J lost 12 bases; unmatched junction nucleotides: 8. The CDR3 contains 13 residues. CDR3 residues: CASSAGQGLQLFF. CDR3 nucleotides: TGTGCCAGCAGTGCCGGACAGGGTTTGCAACTGTTTTTT.

The gene calls are TRBV5-1 and TRBJ2-7; 7 bases are a match to TRBD1. J was trimmed by 7 bases and V by 0 bases; bases with no gene match: 10. Germline V gene lookup returns CDR1 SGHRS and CDR2 YFSETQ. The CDR3 contains 15 residues. The DNA of the CDR3 is TGCGCCAGCAGCTTGGGAGACAGGGCTTCGCGAGAGCAGTACTTC. Protein product: CASSLGDRASREQYF.

The chain couples TRBV29-1 to TRBJ1-2; 10 nucleotides agree with TRBD1. Per the germline V gene, CDR1 is SQVTM and CDR2 is ANQGSEA. CDR3 length equals 13 residues. Losses at the gene ends were 7 bases for V and 7 bases for J; bases not matched to a gene: 9. Written as DNA, the CDR3 is TGCAGCGCCGACGGACAGGGGGTTGGTGGCTACACCTTC. Protein sequence: CSADGQGVGGYTF.

This clone is a singleton in its sample. The chain combines TRBV11-3 with TRBJ1-1, with D uncertain. Germline V CDR1 and CDR2: SGHNT, YENEEA. This CDR3 contains 13 residues. Trimming removed 2 bases at V and 1 base at J, with 5 bases between. CDR3 amino acids: CASSLTKNTEAFF. CDR3 nucleotide sequence: TGTGCCAGCAGCTTAACCAAGAACACTGAAGCTTTCTTT.